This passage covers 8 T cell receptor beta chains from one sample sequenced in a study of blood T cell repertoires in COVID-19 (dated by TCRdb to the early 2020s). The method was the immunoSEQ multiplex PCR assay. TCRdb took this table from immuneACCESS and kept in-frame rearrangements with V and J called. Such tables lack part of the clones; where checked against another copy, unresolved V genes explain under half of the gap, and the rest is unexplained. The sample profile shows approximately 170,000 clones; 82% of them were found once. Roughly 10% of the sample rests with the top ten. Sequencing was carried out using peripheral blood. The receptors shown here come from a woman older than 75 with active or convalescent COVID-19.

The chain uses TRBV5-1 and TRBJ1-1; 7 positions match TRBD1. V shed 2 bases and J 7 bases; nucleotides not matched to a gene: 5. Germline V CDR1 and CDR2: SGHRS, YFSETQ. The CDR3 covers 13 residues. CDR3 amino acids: CASSFDRDSEAFF. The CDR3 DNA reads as TGCGCCAGCAGCTTCGACAGGGATAGTGAAGCTTTCTTT.

CDR3 loop: CASSERLREPQHF. CDR3 nucleotide sequence: TGTGCCAGCAGTGAGCGGCTGAGGGAGCCCCAGCATTTT. The chain is built from TRBV2 and TRBJ1-5; D is uncertain. CDR1 is SNHLY and CDR2 is FYNNEI in the germline V gene. V lost 3 bases to trimming and J lost 8 bases, with 11 bases between them. The CDR3 runs to 13 residues.

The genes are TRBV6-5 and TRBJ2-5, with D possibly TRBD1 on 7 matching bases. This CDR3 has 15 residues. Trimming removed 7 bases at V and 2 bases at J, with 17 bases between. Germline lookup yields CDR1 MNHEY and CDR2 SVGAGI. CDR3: CASTLGQEGQETQYF. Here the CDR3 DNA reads TGTGCCAGCACCCTCGGACAGGAGGGTCAAGAGACCCAGTACTTC.

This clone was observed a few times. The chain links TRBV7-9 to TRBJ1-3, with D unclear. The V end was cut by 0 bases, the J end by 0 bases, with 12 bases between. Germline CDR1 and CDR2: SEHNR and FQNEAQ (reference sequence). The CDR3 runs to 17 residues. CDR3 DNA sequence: TGTGCCAGCAGCTTAGCTCCAGGCCCGAGCTCTGGAAACACCATATATTTT. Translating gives CASSLAPGPSSGNTIYF.

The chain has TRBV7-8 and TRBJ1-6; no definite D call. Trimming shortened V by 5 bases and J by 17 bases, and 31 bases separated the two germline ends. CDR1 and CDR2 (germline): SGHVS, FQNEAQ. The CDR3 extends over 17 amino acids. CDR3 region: CASSPYVREAPIEQVHF. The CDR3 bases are TGTGCCAGCAGCCCTTACGTCCGGGAAGCCCCTATCGAGCAGGTCCACTTT.

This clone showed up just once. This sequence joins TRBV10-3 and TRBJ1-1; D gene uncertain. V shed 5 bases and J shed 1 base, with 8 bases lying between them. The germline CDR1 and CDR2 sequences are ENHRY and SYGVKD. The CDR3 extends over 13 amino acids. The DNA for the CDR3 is TGTGCCATCAGTTTTTCACAGAACACTGAAGCTTTCTTT. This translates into CAISFSQNTEAFF.

The CDR3 bases are TGTGCCAGCAGCCACATACAGGGTGTGGAGGGCTACACCTTC. Amino acids: CASSHIQGVEGYTF. The chain links TRBV4-2 to TRBJ1-2; tentatively, D is TRBD1 (6 bases). Germline V lookup: CDR1 LGHNA, CDR2 YNFKEQ. Trimming shortened V by 3 bases and J by 8 bases, and 16 bases separated the two germline ends. The CDR3 has 14 amino acids.

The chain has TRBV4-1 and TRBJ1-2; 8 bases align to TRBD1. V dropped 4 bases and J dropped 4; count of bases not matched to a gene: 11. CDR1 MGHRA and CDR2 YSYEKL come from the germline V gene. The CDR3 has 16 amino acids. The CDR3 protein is CASSPRDRQDFYGYTF. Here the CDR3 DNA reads TGCGCCAGCAGCCCCCGGGACAGGCAAGACTTCTATGGCTACACCTTC.